The 26 T cell receptor beta chains reported below all come from one sample, sequenced in a study of blood T cells in healthy people across ages. Together with a sample-barcoded 5' primer, a J-beta primer mix was included in a second PCR lasting roughly 6 to 12 cycles. One entry per CDR3 protein results from TCRdb running MiXCR on the 5' RACE reads. The table has 850,000 to 1,000,000 distinct CDR3 sequences, 51% seen once; the top ten hold about a fifth. Sequencing was done on a sample of blood. The receptors were sampled from a woman aged 55-70 years in good health.

This clonotype showed up just a few times. The chain is built from TRBV6-5 and TRBJ2-1; TRBD2 matches at 11 bases. This CDR3 region has 14 residues. The V and J ends lost 5 bases and 8 bases, in that order; junction bases with no gene match: 5. Germline V gene lookup returns CDR1 MNHEY and CDR2 SVGAGI. CDR3 residues: CASSLAGGLDEQFF. The CDR3 DNA is TGTGCCAGCAGTCTAGCGGGAGGTCTGGATGAGCAGTTCTTC.

This clonotype was seen once. Germline is not matched at one junction end, which may reflect a read error. The chain recombines TRBV20-1 with TRBJ2-4, with 7 positions matching TRBD2. CDR3 length: 13 amino acids. Per the germline V gene, CDR1 is DFQATT and CDR2 is SNEGSKA (reference sequence). The CDR3 nucleotides are TGCGGTGCTAGAGGGGTGACCCTAGCGGTTCAGTACTTC. Protein: CGARGVTLAVQYF.

This clonotype was found many times. The rearrangement uses TRBV28 and TRBJ2-7; 11 nucleotides align to TRBD2. The CDR3 has 17 residues. V lost 5 bases, J lost 1 base, and 10 bases stayed unmatched. Germline CDR1 reads MDHEN; CDR2 reads SYDVKM. The CDR3 DNA reads TGTGCCAGCAGTACACCGGGACTAGCGGCCCTATCCTACGAGCAGTACTTC. This gives the protein CASSTPGLAALSYEQYF.

The rearrangement joins TRBV14 to TRBJ2-5, with 9 bases lining up with TRBD2. Germline CDR1 and CDR2: SGHDN and FVKESK. The CDR3 is 18 residues long. J was trimmed by 2 bases and V by 1 base; bases with no gene match: 11. The CDR3 sequence is CASSQVLGLARLQETQYF. In nucleotides, the CDR3 is TGTGCCAGCAGCCAAGTCCTGGGACTAGCACGCTTACAAGAGACCCAGTACTTC.

V is TRBV7-9 and J is TRBJ1-4, with 10 bases that match TRBD1. The germline V gene has CDR1 SEHNR and CDR2 FQNEAQ (reference sequence). The CDR3 runs to 16 residues. J gave up 6 bases and V 1 base, and 5 bases lay outside the gene matches. As DNA, the CDR3 is TGTGCCAGCAGCTTAGACCCGGGACAGGGGCATGAAAAACTGTTTTTT. It codes for CASSLDPGQGHEKLFF.

The gene calls are TRBV27 and TRBJ2-6, with D unresolved. Deletions cut 6 bases from V and 10 bases from J, with 34 bases between. This CDR3 region has 20 residues. The germline CDR1 and CDR2 sequences are MNHEY and SMNVEV (reference sequence). CDR3 bases: TGTGCCAGCAGCCGACCGCTGCGTAATAACGCGATTTGGGTTGAAAACGTCCTGACTTTC. Translation: CASSRPLRNNAIWVENVLTF.

The chain combines TRBV7-2 with TRBJ2-7, with 10 bases aligning to TRBD2. The J call may be incorrect, as the DNA end agrees better with TRBJ2-5. The CDR3 spans 16 residues. The germline V gene has CDR1 SGHTA and CDR2 FQGNSA. DNA of the CDR3: TGTGCCTGCCAATATCGGGCTAGCGGGAGAAGGGAGACCCAGTACTTC. It yields the protein CACQYRASGRRETQYF.

Only a few counts were recorded for this clonotype. The rearrangement joins TRBV25-1 to TRBJ1-4; D is uncertain. Trimming cost V 4 bases and J 2 bases, with 11 bases left between them. The CDR3 totals 15 residues. Germline V gene lookup returns CDR1 MGHDK and CDR2 SYGVNS. CDR3 in amino acids: CASSVRGNTNEKLFF. CDR3 nucleotides: TGTGCCAGCAGTGTGAGAGGGAATACTAATGAAAAACTGTTTTTT.

The V call is TRBV20-1, the J call TRBJ2-2; D is possibly TRBD2 (6 bases). The germline V gene has CDR1 DFQATT and CDR2 SNEGSKA (reference sequence). The V end was cut by 1 base, the J end by 6 bases, with 24 bases between. This CDR3 spans 18 amino acids. Here the CDR3 reads CSARATTGVVPSPGELFF. CDR3 coding DNA: TGCAGTGCTAGAGCAACGACGGGAGTAGTTCCAAGCCCCGGGGAGCTGTTTTTT.

The rearrangement joins TRBV27 to TRBJ2-7, with D possibly being TRBD2 (5 bases). V lost 2 bases, J lost 0 bases, and 11 bases lay in between. Germline assignment: CDR1 MNHEY and CDR2 SMNVEV (reference sequence). The CDR3 is 15 amino acids. CDR3 DNA: TGTGCCAGCAGTTTAGTAGGACTTCACTCCTACGAGCAGTACTTC. It translates to CASSLVGLHSYEQYF.

V gene TRBV27 combines with J gene TRBJ1-5; a possible D gene is TRBD1 (5 bases). Trimming took off 5 bases at V and 5 bases at J, with 10 bases between the two ends. The length of the CDR3 is 13 residues. CDR1 and CDR2 from the germline V gene are MNHEY and SMNVEV (reference sequence). CDR3 in DNA: TGTGCCAGCAGTGTAGGGGCAGATCAGCCCCAGCATTTT. Amino acid sequence: CASSVGADQPQHF.

The rearrangement joins TRBV20-1 to TRBJ1-2; D is unresolved. The germline V and J ends were trimmed by 2 bases and 8 bases, with 9 bases remaining between them. Germline values: CDR1 DFQATT, CDR2 SNEGSKA (reference sequence). The CDR3 is 11 residues long. The CDR3 coding sequence is TGCAGTGCTAGATCCCCTCAAGGCTACACCTTC. Translated: CSARSPQGYTF.

The rearrangement uses TRBV12-3 or TRBV12-4 and TRBJ2-1; D perhaps matches TRBD2 (5 bases). There are 14 residues in the CDR3. Trimming stripped 5 bases from V and 5 bases from J, with 13 bases between. The CDR3 DNA sequence: TGTGCCAGCAGTCCCGGGGTCATGAACAATGAGCAGTTCTTC. Its translation is CASSPGVMNNEQFF.

The chain uses TRBV20-1 and TRBJ2-7; D gene ambiguous. There are 12 residues in the CDR3. Germline-derived CDR1 and CDR2 are DFQATT and SNEGSKA (reference sequence). V was cut by 3 bases and J by 2 bases, with 8 bases left in between. The chain's CDR3 is CSASRVAYEQYF. CDR3 nucleotide sequence: TGCAGTGCTAGTAGGGTAGCCTACGAGCAGTACTTC.

In its sample, this clonotype was seen a few times. V is TRBV28 and J is TRBJ2-3; D not resolved. This CDR3 is built from 15 residues. The germline V gene encodes CDR1 MDHEN and CDR2 SYDVKM. Deletions cut 3 bases from V and 4 bases from J, with 14 bases between. CDR3 amino acids: CASSFFSARSDTQYF. In DNA form, the CDR3 reads TGTGCCAGCAGTTTCTTTTCGGCGAGATCAGATACGCAGTATTTT.

The chain links TRBV6-2 or TRBV6-3 to TRBJ2-5, with D possibly being TRBD1 (5 bases). This CDR3 spans 15 amino acids. Germline CDR1 and CDR2: MNHEY and SVGEGT. Deletions cut 0 bases from V and 4 bases from J, with 12 bases between. This CDR3 reads CASSYSKSGSETQYF. The CDR3 DNA follows: TGTGCCAGCAGTTACTCGAAATCAGGGTCAGAGACCCAGTACTTC.

CDR3 bases: TGTGCCAGCAGTGGGGGGAGTGGTTACACCTTC. Translation: CASSGGSGYTF. V is TRBV25-1 and J is TRBJ1-2; D perhaps matches TRBD1 (5 bases). This CDR3 region has 11 residues. Trimming took off 4 bases at V and 11 bases at J, with 11 bases between the two ends. Germline CDR1 MGHDK, CDR2 SYGVNS.

CDR3: CASSVNRDWSEAFF. In DNA form, the CDR3 reads TGTGCCAGCAGCGTCAACAGGGACTGGTCTGAAGCTTTCTTT. The chain has TRBV7-9 and TRBJ1-1; tentatively, D is TRBD1 (6 bases). The CDR3 length is 14 residues. V lost 5 bases, J lost 6 bases, and 16 bases lay in between. Germline CDR1 reads SEHNR; CDR2 reads FQNEAQ (reference sequence).

The rearrangement links TRBV27 to TRBJ2-7; possibly TRBD1 for D (6 bases). Germline V gives CDR1 MNHEY, CDR2 SMNVEV (reference sequence). Trimming pared 8 bases from V and 4 bases from J, leaving 12 bases between. There are 12 residues in the CDR3. CDR3 sequence (DNA): TGTGCCAGCGGATTGACAGGATACGAGCAGTACTTC. It is translated as CASGLTGYEQYF.

This clonotype was detected only a few times. The chain is built from TRBV7-3 and TRBJ2-7; 8 nucleotides align to TRBD2. Germline V gives CDR1 SGHTA, CDR2 FQGTGA. CDR3 length: 16 residues. V dropped 4 bases and J dropped 3; count of bases not matched to a gene: 11. CDR3 sequence reads: CASSSAGGYSIYEQYF. In nucleotides, the CDR3 is TGTGCCAGCAGCTCCGCGGGGGGTTACAGTATCTACGAGCAGTACTTC.

Comment on this clonotype: A read error may produce the germline difference seen at one junction end. V gene TRBV12-3 or TRBV12-4 combines with J gene TRBJ2-5, with 10 positions matching TRBD1. The CDR3 has 13 residues. CDR3 sequence: CDSRQGARETQYF. The CDR3 coding sequence is TGTGACAGCAGACAGGGGGCCCGAGAGACCCAGTACTTC.

Details on this clonotype: Its ends do not fully match the called genes, so a read error is possible. The V and J genes are TRBV7-2 and TRBJ2-3, with D possibly TRBD2 on 6 matching bases. The germline CDR1 and CDR2 sequences are SGHTA and FQGNSA. The CDR3 has 15 residues. CDR3 in DNA: TGTGCCAGCAGCCCGCGGGGAGCGGGCACAGATACGCAGAATTTT. It yields the protein CASSPRGAGTDTQNF.

This clonotype was detected only a few times. The V and J genes are TRBV5-1 and TRBJ1-4; 9 bases line up with TRBD1. The CDR3 is 15 residues long. V was clipped by 0 bases and J by 5 bases; unmatched bases: 2. Germline V gene sequence: CDR1 SGHRS, CDR2 YFSETQ. The CDR3 DNA is TGCGCCAGCAGCTTGGTGGGACAGGGAAATGAAAAACTGTTTTTT. This codes for CASSLVGQGNEKLFF.

This clonotype was seen only a few times. The chain carries TRBV20-1 and TRBJ2-1; 7 bases are a match to TRBD2. The CDR3 loop spans 14 amino acids. Germline V gene lookup returns CDR1 DFQATT and CDR2 SNEGSKA (reference sequence). Trimming cost V 6 bases and J 3 bases; bases outside gene matches: 8. CDR3 residues: CSAARLADYNEQFF. CDR3 nucleotide sequence: TGCAGTGCCGCGCGGCTAGCGGACTACAATGAGCAGTTCTTC.

The V and J genes are TRBV18 and TRBJ2-5; the match to TRBD2 covers 10 bases. Trimming removed 0 bases from V and 11 bases from J; junction bases left unmatched: 15. Germline V gene data show CDR1 as KGHSH and CDR2 as LQKENI. The CDR3 runs to 17 residues. In nucleotides, the CDR3 is TGTGCCAGCTCACCACCCGGACTAGCGGCAAACTACAATGAGCAGTACTTC. Translation: CASSPPGLAANYNEQYF.

The chain couples TRBV7-9 to TRBJ2-1; D tentatively reads TRBD1 or TRBD2 (5 bases each). V lost 5 bases to trimming and J lost 6 bases, with 14 bases between them. Germline lookup yields CDR1 SEHNR and CDR2 FQNEAQ (reference sequence). The CDR3 consists of 14 residues. The CDR3 here is CASSVWFGGNEQFF. For the CDR3, the DNA is TGTGCCAGCAGCGTATGGTTTGGGGGCAATGAGCAGTTCTTC. Filled out from reference TRBV7-9 and TRBJ2-1, the complete variable domain reads DTGVSQNPRHKITKRGQNVTFRCDPISEHNRLYWYRQTLGQGPEFLTYFQNEAQLEKSRLLSDRFSAERPKGSFSTLEIQRTEQGDSAMYLCASSVWFGGNEQFFGPGTRLTVL.